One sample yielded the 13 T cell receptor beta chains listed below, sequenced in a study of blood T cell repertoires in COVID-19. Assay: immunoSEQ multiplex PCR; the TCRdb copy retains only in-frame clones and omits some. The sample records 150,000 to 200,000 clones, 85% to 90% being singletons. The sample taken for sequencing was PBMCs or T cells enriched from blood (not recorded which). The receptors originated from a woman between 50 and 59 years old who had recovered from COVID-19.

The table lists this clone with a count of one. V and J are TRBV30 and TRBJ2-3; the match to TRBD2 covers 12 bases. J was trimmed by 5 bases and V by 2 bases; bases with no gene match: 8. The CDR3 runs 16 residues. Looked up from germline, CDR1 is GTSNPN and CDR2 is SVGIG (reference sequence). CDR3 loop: CAWSRLAGGHEDTQYF. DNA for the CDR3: TGTGCCTGGAGTAGGCTAGCGGGGGGGCATGAAGATACGCAGTATTTT.

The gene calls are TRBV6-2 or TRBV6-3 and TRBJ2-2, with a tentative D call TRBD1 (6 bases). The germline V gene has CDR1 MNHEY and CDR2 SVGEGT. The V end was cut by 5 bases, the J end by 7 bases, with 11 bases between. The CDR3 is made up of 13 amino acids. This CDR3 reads CASSIQGFGELFF. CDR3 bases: TGTGCCAGCAGTATACAGGGCTTCGGGGAGCTGTTTTTT.

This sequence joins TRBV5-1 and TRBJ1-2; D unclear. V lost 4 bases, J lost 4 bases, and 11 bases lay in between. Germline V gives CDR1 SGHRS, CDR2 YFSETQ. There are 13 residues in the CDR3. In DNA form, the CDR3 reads TGCGCCAGCAGCCCCGAGGAAGCCTATGGCTACACCTTC. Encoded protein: CASSPEEAYGYTF.

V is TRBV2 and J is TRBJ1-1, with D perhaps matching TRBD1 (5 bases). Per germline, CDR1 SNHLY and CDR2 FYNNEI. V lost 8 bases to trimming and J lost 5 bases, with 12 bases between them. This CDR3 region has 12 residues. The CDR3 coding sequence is TGTGCCAGCCGGGGCGGGGGGACTGAAGCTTTCTTT. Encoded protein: CASRGGGTEAFF.

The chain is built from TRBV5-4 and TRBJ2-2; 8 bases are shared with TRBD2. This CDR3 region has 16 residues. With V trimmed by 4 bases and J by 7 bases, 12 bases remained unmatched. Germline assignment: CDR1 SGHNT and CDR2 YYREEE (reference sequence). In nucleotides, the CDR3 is TGTGCCAGCAGCCCCGGGACTAGGGGGGATGGCGGGGAGCTGTTTTTT. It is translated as CASSPGTRGDGGELFF. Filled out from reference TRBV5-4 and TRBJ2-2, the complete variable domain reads ETGVTQSPTHLIKTRGQQVTLRCSSQSGHNTVSWYQQALGQGPQFIFQYYREEENGRGNFPPRFSGLQFPNYSSELNVNALELDDSALYLCASSPGTRGDGGELFFGEGSRLTVL.

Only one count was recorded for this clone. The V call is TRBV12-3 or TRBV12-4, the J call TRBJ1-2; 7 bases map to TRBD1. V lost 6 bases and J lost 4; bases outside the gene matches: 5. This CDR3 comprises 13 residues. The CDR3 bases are TGTGCCAGCAGACAGGGGAGCGGCTATGGCTACACCTTC. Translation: CASRQGSGYGYTF.

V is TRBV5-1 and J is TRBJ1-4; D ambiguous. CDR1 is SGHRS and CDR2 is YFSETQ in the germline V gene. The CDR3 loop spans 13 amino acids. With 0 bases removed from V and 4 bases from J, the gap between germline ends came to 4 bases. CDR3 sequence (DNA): TGCGCCAGCAGCTTGGGGCATAATGAAAAACTGTTTTTT. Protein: CASSLGHNEKLFF.

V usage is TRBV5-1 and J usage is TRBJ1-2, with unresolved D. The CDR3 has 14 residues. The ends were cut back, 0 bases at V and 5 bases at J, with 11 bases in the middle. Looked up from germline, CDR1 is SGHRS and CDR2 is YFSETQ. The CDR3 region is CASSLDSLTYGYTF. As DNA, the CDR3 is TGCGCCAGCAGCTTGGATTCGTTAACATATGGCTACACCTTC.

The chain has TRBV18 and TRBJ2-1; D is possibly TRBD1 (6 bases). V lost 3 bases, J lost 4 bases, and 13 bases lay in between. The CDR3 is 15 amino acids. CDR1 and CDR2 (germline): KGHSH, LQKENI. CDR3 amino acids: CASSPLTGRYNEQFF. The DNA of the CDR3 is TGTGCCAGCTCACCTCTGACAGGACGTTACAATGAGCAGTTCTTC. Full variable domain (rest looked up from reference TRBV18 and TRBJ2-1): NAGVMQNPRHLVRRRGQEARLRCSPMKGHSHVYWYRQLPEEGLKFMVYLQKENIIDESGMPKERFSAEFPKEGPSILRIQQVVRGDSAAYFCASSPLTGRYNEQFFGPGTRLTVL.

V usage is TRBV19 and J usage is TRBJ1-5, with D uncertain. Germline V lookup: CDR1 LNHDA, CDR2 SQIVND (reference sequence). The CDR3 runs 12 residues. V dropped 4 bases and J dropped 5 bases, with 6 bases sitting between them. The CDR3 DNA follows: TGTGCCAGTAGTAGAGGGCATCAGCCCCAGCATTTT. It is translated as CASSRGHQPQHF.

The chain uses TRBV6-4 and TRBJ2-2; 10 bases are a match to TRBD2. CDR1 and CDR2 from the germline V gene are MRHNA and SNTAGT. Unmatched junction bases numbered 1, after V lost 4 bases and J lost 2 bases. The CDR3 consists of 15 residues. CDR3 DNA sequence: TGTGCCAGCAGTGCTAGCGGGGGTAACACCGGGGAGCTGTTTTTT. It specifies CASSASGGNTGELFF.

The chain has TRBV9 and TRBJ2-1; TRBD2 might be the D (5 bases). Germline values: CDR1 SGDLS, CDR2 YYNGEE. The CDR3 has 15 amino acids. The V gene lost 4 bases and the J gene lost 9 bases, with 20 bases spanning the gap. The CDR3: CASSTSAGALGEQFF. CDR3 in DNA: TGTGCCAGCAGCACCTCCGCGGGCGCCCTGGGTGAGCAGTTCTTC. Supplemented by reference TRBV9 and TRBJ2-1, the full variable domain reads DSGVTQTPKHLITATGQRVTLRCSPRSGDLSVYWYQQSLDQGLQFLIQYYNGEERAKGNILERFSAQQFPDLHSELNLSSLELGDSALYFCASSTSAGALGEQFFGPGTRLTVL.

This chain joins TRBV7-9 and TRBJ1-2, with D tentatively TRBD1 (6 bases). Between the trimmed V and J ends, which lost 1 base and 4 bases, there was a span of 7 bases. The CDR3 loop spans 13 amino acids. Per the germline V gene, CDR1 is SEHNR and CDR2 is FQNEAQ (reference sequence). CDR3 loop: CASSLEGVYGYTF. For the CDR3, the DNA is TGTGCCAGCAGCTTAGAGGGGGTCTATGGCTACACCTTC.